This TCR beta chain stems from a study of T cells after yellow fever vaccination. Study-level background: Fractions containing few cells were prepared with SMART-Seq v4 Ultra Low Input.

This clonotype has ten or more counts. Its target is unknown. Trimming took off 4 bases at V and 4 bases at J, with 16 bases between the two ends. The germline V gene encodes CDR1 MGHRA and CDR2 YSYEKL. CDR3 length: 16 residues. The authors made TCR cDNA by 5'RACE template switching, adding a universal primer site and UMIs. TCRdb used MiXCR to reprocess the 5' RACE reads, holding one entry per CDR3 protein. The table shows under 90,000 distinct CDR3 sequences, with less than 8.5% occurring only once. Study-wide results and caveats: At approximately 96% for CD4 and approximately 88% for CD8, most primary-vaccination clones showed up again after the booster. Abundant clonotypes from the bulk population could have been carried over as contaminants into FACS-sorted repertoires.

V gene TRBV4-1 combines with J gene TRBJ2-2, with D maybe TRBD1 (6 bases). The material was CD8+ T cells sorted from PBMCs, obtained about 41 days after the first yellow fever vaccination. The TCR was taken from a man aged 18 to 29 who received the YFV17D yellow fever vaccine. CDR3 amino acids: CASSRNRVKSTGELFF. The CDR3 DNA reads as TGCGCCAGCAGCCGAAACAGGGTAAAATCCACCGGGGAGCTGTTTTTT.